Presented here are 9 T cell receptor beta chains from one specimen sequenced in a study of T cells in localized non-small cell lung cancer. TCRdb keeps only in-frame clones here, not all; method: immunoSEQ multiplex PCR. The data hold about 15,000 clones, with more than 70% observed a single time. Sequenced material: peripheral blood, taken before any cancer treatment. Source of these receptors: a female donor aged 60 or older with stage I squamous cell lung carcinoma.

This clone has only a few counts. V and J are TRBV2 and TRBJ1-5; the D gene is possibly TRBD1 (5 bases). CDR1 SNHLY and CDR2 FYNNEI come from the germline V gene. The CDR3 is 14 residues long. V gave up 7 bases and J gave up 5 bases, with 15 bases separating them. CDR3 DNA sequence: TGTGCCAGCACCGGACAACTTTTATATCAGCCCCAGCATTTT. Protein product: CASTGQLLYQPQHF.

V is TRBV5-1 and J is TRBJ1-1; D is uncertain. Trimming pared 3 bases from V and 4 bases from J, leaving 13 bases between. Germline V gives CDR1 SGHRS, CDR2 YFSETQ. This CDR3 comprises 14 residues. CDR3 protein: CASSSAGRSTEAFF. The CDR3, as DNA: TGCGCCAGCAGCTCTGCAGGTAGGAGCACTGAAGCTTTCTTT.

The genes are TRBV7-9 and TRBJ1-1; D not resolved. The CDR3 extends over 14 amino acids. CDR1 and CDR2 (germline): SEHNR, FQNEAQ (reference sequence). The germline V and J ends were trimmed by 5 bases and 2 bases, with 12 bases remaining between them. Here the CDR3 DNA reads TGTGCCAGCAGCCGCAAGTCGGAAAACACTGAAGCTTTCTTT. It codes for CASSRKSENTEAFF. The entire variable domain, with the rest obtained from reference TRBV7-9 and TRBJ1-1, is as follows: DTGVSQNPRHKITKRGQNVTFRCDPISEHNRLYWYRQTLGQGPEFLTYFQNEAQLEKSRLLSDRFSAERPKGSFSTLEIQRTEQGDSAMYLCASSRKSENTEAFFGQGTRLTVV.

This chain connects TRBV6-1 to TRBJ1-2; the D is unclear. Germline values: CDR1 MNHNS, CDR2 SASEGT. V was clipped by 2 bases and J by 6 bases, with 13 bases between them. There are 14 residues in the CDR3. The CDR3 loop reads CASSELTGNHGYTF. In nucleotides, the CDR3 is TGTGCCAGCAGTGAACTTACGGGGAACCATGGCTACACCTTC.

V and J are TRBV18 and TRBJ2-7; no reliable D call. CDR3 length: 13 amino acids. Trimming cost V 3 bases and J 5 bases, with 11 bases left between them. The germline V gene has CDR1 KGHSH and CDR2 LQKENI. The CDR3 DNA reads TGTGCCAGCTCACCTTCTTCTAGAAACGAGCAGTACTTC. Its protein is CASSPSSRNEQYF. Full variable domain (outside the CDR3, taken from reference TRBV18 and TRBJ2-7): NAGVMQNPRHLVRRRGQEARLRCSPMKGHSHVYWYRQLPEEGLKFMVYLQKENIIDESGMPKERFSAEFPKEGPSILRIQQVVRGDSAAYFCASSPSSRNEQYFGPGTRLTVT.

CDR3: CASRQDRGDKPLHF. CDR3 nucleotides: TGCGCCAGCAGACAGGACAGGGGGGATAAGCCCCTCCACTTT. The chain combines TRBV5-1 with TRBJ1-6; TRBD1 aligns across 10 bases. V shed 5 bases, J shed 13 bases, and the junction held 9 bases outside the gene matches. CDR1 SGHRS and CDR2 YFSETQ come from the germline V gene. The CDR3 consists of 14 residues.

Judged by abundance, this clone is large. The chain couples TRBV2 to TRBJ2-5; possibly TRBD1 for D (5 bases). V gave up 4 bases and J gave up 2 bases, with 11 bases separating them. CDR3 size: 14 residues. Germline lookup yields CDR1 SNHLY and CDR2 FYNNEI. The CDR3 DNA sequence: TGTGCCAGCAGTGGTGCGACAGATCAAGAGACCCAGTACTTC. It specifies CASSGATDQETQYF.

J is TRBJ1-1 and V is TRBV19; no clear D. The CDR3 is 12 amino acids. Germline V CDR1 and CDR2: LNHDA, SQIVND (reference sequence). V gave up 4 bases and J gave up 6 bases, with 9 bases separating them. The CDR3 here is CASSRPPAEAFF. CDR3 bases: TGTGCCAGTAGTAGGCCGCCAGCTGAAGCTTTCTTT.

This chain links TRBV5-1 with TRBJ2-7; 11 nucleotides align to TRBD2. The CDR3 is 16 residues long. Germline values: CDR1 SGHRS, CDR2 YFSETQ. Unmatched junction bases numbered 8, after V lost 3 bases and J lost 3 bases. Here the CDR3 reads CASSSAGLAGFYEQYF. The CDR3 nucleotides read TGCGCCAGCAGCTCCGCCGGACTAGCGGGCTTCTACGAGCAGTACTTC.